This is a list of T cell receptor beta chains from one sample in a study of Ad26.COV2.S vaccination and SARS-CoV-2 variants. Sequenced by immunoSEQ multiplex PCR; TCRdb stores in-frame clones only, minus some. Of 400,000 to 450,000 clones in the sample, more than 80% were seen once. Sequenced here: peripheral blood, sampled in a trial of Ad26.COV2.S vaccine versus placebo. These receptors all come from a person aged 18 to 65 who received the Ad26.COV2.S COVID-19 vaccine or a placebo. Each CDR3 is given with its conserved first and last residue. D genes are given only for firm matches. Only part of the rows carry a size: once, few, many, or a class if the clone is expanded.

CASGTLYEQYF	TGTGCCAGCGGTACTTTGTACGAGCAGTACTTC	-	-	TRBV11-2	TRBJ2-7	11
CASSDRNSGANVLTF	TGTGCCAGCAGTGATCGGAACTCTGGGGCCAACGTCCTGACTTTC	-	-	TRBV25-1	TRBJ2-6	15
CASSFGTETQYF	TGTGCCAGCAGCTTCGGCACGGAGACCCAGTACTTC	-	-	TRBV7-9	TRBJ2-5	12
CASSPQGRGIAGELFF	TGTGCCAGCAGCCCACAGGGGCGAGGAATTGCCGGGGAGCTGTTTTTT	-	TRBD1	TRBV11-3	TRBJ2-2	16
CASRNQGSQPQHF	TGTGCCAGCAGGAATCAGGGGAGTCAGCCCCAGCATTTT	-	-	TRBV27	TRBJ1-5	13
CASSPGQNTGELFF	TGTGCCAGCAGCCCGGGACAGAACACCGGGGAGCTGTTTTTT	-	-	TRBV11-3	TRBJ2-2	14
CASSSSPGSYNEQFF	TGTGCCAGCAGCTCCAGCCCCGGCTCCTACAATGAGCAGTTCTTC	-	-	TRBV7-2	TRBJ2-1	15
CASSVEGYGSETQYF	TGTGCCAGCAGCGTAGAGGGGTACGGATCGGAGACCCAGTACTTC	-	-	TRBV9	TRBJ2-5	15
CASSARSMSNEQFF	TGTGCCAGTAGTGCCCGGTCTATGAGCAATGAGCAGTTCTTC	-	-	TRBV19	TRBJ2-1	14
CASSPGHRNTGELFF	TGCGCCAGCAGCCCGGGACACCGAAACACCGGGGAGCTGTTTTTT	-	-	TRBV5-1	TRBJ2-2	15
CASSQEVRTYSGNTIYF	TGTGCCAGCAGCCAAGAAGTCCGGACCTACTCTGGAAACACCATATATTTT	-	-	TRBV4-2	TRBJ1-3	17
CASSYSAEGYEQYF	TGTGCCAGCAGTTACTCGGCAGAGGGTTACGAGCAGTACTTC	few	-	TRBV6-2/TRBV6-3	TRBJ2-7	14
CATSRRVNSGSYEQYF	TGTGCCACCAGCAGAAGGGTAAATAGCGGCTCCTACGAGCAGTACTTC	-	-	TRBV15	TRBJ2-7	16
CASSALASGNMEQYF	TGTGCCAGTAGTGCCCTTGCTAGCGGGAATATGGAGCAGTACTTC	-	TRBD2	TRBV19	TRBJ2-7	15
CASSEARRSSNQPQHF	TGTGCCAGCAGTGAAGCGCGGAGGTCTAGCAATCAGCCCCAGCATTTT	-	-	TRBV6-1	TRBJ1-5	16
CASSPGPSNTEAFF	TGTGCCAGCAGCCCCGGACCCTCGAACACTGAAGCTTTCTTT	-	-	TRBV7-9	TRBJ1-1	14
CASSLGPMKGAFLDTGELFF	TGTGCCAGCAGCTTGGGGCCTATGAAGGGGGCGTTTCTGGACACCGGGGAGCTGTTTTTT	-	TRBD1	TRBV5-4	TRBJ2-2	20
CSGTRVLNTEAFF	TGCAGCGGCACTCGAGTGCTGAACACTGAAGCTTTCTTT	-	-	TRBV29-1	TRBJ1-1	13
CASSLERLGASGNTIYF	TGTGCCAGCAGCTTAGAGAGGTTAGGGGCCTCTGGAAACACCATATATTTT	-	-	TRBV7-6	TRBJ1-3	17
CASSLAQALRGANVLTF	TGTGCCAGCAGCTTAGCGCAGGCCCTCAGGGGGGCCAACGTCCTGACTTTC	-	-	TRBV7-9	TRBJ2-6	17
CASGPPGAGQETQYF	TGTGCCAGCGGCCCCCCCGGAGCCGGGCAAGAGACCCAGTACTTC	-	-	TRBV5-5	TRBJ2-5	15
CATSSDRDRGRNQPQHF	TGTGCCACCAGCAGTGACCGGGACAGGGGGAGGAATCAGCCCCAGCATTTT	-	TRBD1	TRBV15	TRBJ1-5	17
CASSPYVLAGEQYF	TGTGCCAGCAGCCCCTACGTCCTAGCGGGCGAGCAGTACTTC	-	TRBD2	TRBV11-1	TRBJ2-7	14
CASSWTENTGELFF	TGTGCCAGCAGCTGGACTGAGAACACCGGGGAGCTGTTTTTT	-	-	TRBV5-4	TRBJ2-2	14
CASSKSEGGAGVKNEQFF	TGTGCCAGCAGCAAATCCGAGGGTGGGGCGGGAGTTAAAAATGAGCAGTTCTTC	-	-	TRBV21-1	TRBJ2-1	18
CASSLDYEQFF	TGTGCCAGCAGCTTAGACTATGAGCAGTTCTTC	-	-	TRBV7-6	TRBJ2-1	11
CSVPSRGPSGRADTQYF	TGCAGCGTCCCCAGCAGGGGCCCGAGCGGGAGGGCAGATACGCAGTATTTT	-	TRBD2	TRBV29-1	TRBJ2-3	17
CASSPPATEEQYF	TGTGCCAGCTCACCACCGGCGACAGAAGAGCAGTACTTC	-	-	TRBV18	TRBJ2-7	13
CASSLLGGPYNEQFF	TGTGCCAGCAGTTTACTGGGAGGGCCCTACAATGAGCAGTTCTTC	-	TRBD2	TRBV28	TRBJ2-1	15
CASSWTSGSSTDTQYF	TGTGCCAGCAGTTGGACTAGCGGGTCTAGCACAGATACGCAGTATTTT	-	TRBD2	TRBV6-5	TRBJ2-3	16
CASSLEAGEYEQYF	TGTGCCAGCAGCTTAGAGGCAGGGGAATACGAGCAGTACTTC	-	-	TRBV11-2	TRBJ2-7	14
CASSLVGRGSNQPQHF	TGTGCCAGCAGCTTAGTGGGCCGGGGTAGCAATCAGCCCCAGCATTTT	-	-	TRBV7-9	TRBJ1-5	16